A selection of T cell receptor beta chains follows, all from one sample in a study of OX40 agonist ivuxolimab in advanced cancers. Assay: immunoSEQ multiplex PCR; the TCRdb copy retains only in-frame clones and omits some. The sample carries 90,000 or so clones, around 91% recorded once. The material was CD4+ or CD8+ T cells sorted from blood, obtained in a trial of the OX40 agonist ivuxolimab. Receptors originate from an adult with an advanced solid tumor such as melanoma, head and neck, liver or kidney cancer. The CDR3 runs from the conserved cysteine through the conserved F or W. A D gene is named only where the DNA matches it firmly. Clone size appears in some rows only: once, few, many, or a class for an expanded clone.

d_call: TRBD2; clone_size: NA; v_call: TRBV13; j_call: TRBJ2-4; cdr3_nt: TGTGCCAGCAGCTTAAGGGGGACTAGCGGGAATAGGATAAACATTCAGTACTTC; cdr3_aa: CASSLRGTSGNRINIQYF
d_call: NA; clone_size: NA; v_call: TRBV7-3; j_call: TRBJ1-1; cdr3_nt: TGTGCCAGCAGCTTAACGGCGGGTTTAATGAACACTGAAGCTTTCTTT; cdr3_aa: CASSLTAGLMNTEAFF
d_call: NA; clone_size: once; v_call: TRBV5-4; j_call: TRBJ1-4; cdr3_nt: TGTGCCAGCAGCTTGCACGGGAGCACCGAAAAACTGTTTTTT; cdr3_aa: CASSLHGSTEKLFF
d_call: NA; clone_size: once; v_call: TRBV11-3; j_call: TRBJ2-2; cdr3_nt: TGTGCCAGCAGCCCAGGGTTGGGCACCGGGGAGCTGTTTTTT; cdr3_aa: CASSPGLGTGELFF
d_call: NA; clone_size: NA; v_call: TRBV7-8; j_call: TRBJ1-5; cdr3_nt: TGTGCCAGCAGCTTAGCGCTAATGAGAGGTGCAGCCCAGCATTTT; cdr3_aa: CASSLALMRGAAQHF
d_call: NA; clone_size: NA; v_call: TRBV5-1; j_call: TRBJ2-7; cdr3_nt: TGCGCCAGCAGCTTGGTCGGGGTACGCTACGAGCAGTACTTC; cdr3_aa: CASSLVGVRYEQYF
d_call: TRBD1; clone_size: NA; v_call: TRBV12-5; j_call: TRBJ2-1; cdr3_nt: TGTGCTAGTGGTCCCTCCGGGACAGGGATTTTAAAGGAGCAGTTCTTC; cdr3_aa: CASGPSGTGILKEQFF
d_call: TRBD2; clone_size: NA; v_call: TRBV25-1; j_call: TRBJ2-7; cdr3_nt: TGTGCCAGCAGTGAGGGAGGGGCGATGAGGTTCTACGAGCAGTACTTC; cdr3_aa: CASSEGGAMRFYEQYF
d_call: NA; clone_size: NA; v_call: TRBV10-3; j_call: TRBJ1-4; cdr3_nt: TGTGCCACCTCGCGGGGGGGCGGTGAAAAACTGTTTTTT; cdr3_aa: CATSRGGGEKLFF
d_call: TRBD1; clone_size: NA; v_call: TRBV11-3; j_call: TRBJ1-5; cdr3_nt: TGTGCCAGCAGCCTACAGGGGCTAGATCAGCCCCAGCATTTT; cdr3_aa: CASSLQGLDQPQHF
d_call: TRBD1; clone_size: NA; v_call: TRBV4-1; j_call: TRBJ1-1; cdr3_nt: TGCGCCAGCAGCCAATTTGGAGGGGGCCTGGTTCAGACTGAAGCTTTCTTT; cdr3_aa: CASSQFGGGLVQTEAFF
d_call: TRBD1; clone_size: NA; v_call: TRBV19; j_call: TRBJ1-5; cdr3_nt: TGTGCCAGTAGTACGGGGACAGGGGTTAATCAGCCCCAGCATTTT; cdr3_aa: CASSTGTGVNQPQHF
d_call: NA; clone_size: NA; v_call: TRBV9; j_call: TRBJ1-3; cdr3_nt: TGTGCCAGCAGCGTATCTGGAAACACCATATATTTT; cdr3_aa: CASSVSGNTIYF
d_call: NA; clone_size: NA; v_call: TRBV11-3; j_call: TRBJ2-3; cdr3_nt: TGTGCCAGCAGCTCCGTAGCGGCTAGCACAGATACGCAGTATTTT; cdr3_aa: CASSSVAASTDTQYF
d_call: NA; clone_size: once; v_call: TRBV30; j_call: TRBJ1-5; cdr3_nt: TGTGCCTGGCGCGAGAATAGCAATCAGCCCCAGCATTTT; cdr3_aa: CAWRENSNQPQHF
d_call: NA; clone_size: NA; v_call: TRBV6-6; j_call: TRBJ2-7; cdr3_nt: TGTGCCAGCAGTTACTCCACGCGATTTAGCTACGAGCAGTACTTC; cdr3_aa: CASSYSTRFSYEQYF
d_call: NA; clone_size: NA; v_call: TRBV15; j_call: TRBJ1-3; cdr3_nt: TGTGCCACCAGCAGAGGGGGTAATGGAAACACCATATATTTT; cdr3_aa: CATSRGGNGNTIYF